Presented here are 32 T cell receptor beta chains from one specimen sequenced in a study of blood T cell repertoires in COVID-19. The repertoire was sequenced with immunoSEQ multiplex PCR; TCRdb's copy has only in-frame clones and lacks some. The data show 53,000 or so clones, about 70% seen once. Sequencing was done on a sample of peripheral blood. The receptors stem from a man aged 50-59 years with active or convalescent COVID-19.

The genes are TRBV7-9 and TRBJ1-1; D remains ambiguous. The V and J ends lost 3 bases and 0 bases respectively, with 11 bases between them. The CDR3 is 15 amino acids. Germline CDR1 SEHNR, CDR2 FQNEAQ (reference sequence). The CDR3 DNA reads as TGTGCCAGCAGCTTCACCACAGCCATGAACACTGAAGCTTTCTTT. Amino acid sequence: CASSFTTAMNTEAFF.

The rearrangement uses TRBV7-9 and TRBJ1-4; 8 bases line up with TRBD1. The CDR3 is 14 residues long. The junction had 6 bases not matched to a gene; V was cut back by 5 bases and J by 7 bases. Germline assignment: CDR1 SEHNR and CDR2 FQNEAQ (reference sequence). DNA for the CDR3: TGTGCCAGCAGCCCCGGGACAGGTCGTGAAAAACTGTTTTTT. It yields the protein CASSPGTGREKLFF.

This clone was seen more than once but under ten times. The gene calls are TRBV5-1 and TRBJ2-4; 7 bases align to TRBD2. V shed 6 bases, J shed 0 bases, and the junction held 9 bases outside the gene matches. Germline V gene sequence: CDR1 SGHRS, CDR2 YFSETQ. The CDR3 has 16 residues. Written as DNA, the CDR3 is TGCGCCAGCACCGAGCCGGGAGGATTAGCCAAAAACATTCAGTACTTC. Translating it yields CASTEPGGLAKNIQYF.

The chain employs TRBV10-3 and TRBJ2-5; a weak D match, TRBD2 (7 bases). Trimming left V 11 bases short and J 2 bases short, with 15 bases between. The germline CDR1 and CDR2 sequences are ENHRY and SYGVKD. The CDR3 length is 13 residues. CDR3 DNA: TGTGCCTCCGGGGGCGGGGGACAAGAGACCCAGTACTTC. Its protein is CASGGGGQETQYF.

The CDR3: CASMAAEAGELFF. The CDR3, as DNA: TGTGCCAGCATGGCGGCGGAGGCCGGGGAGCTGTTTTTT. This chain links TRBV2 with TRBJ2-2, with D possibly matching TRBD2 (5 bases). Trimming removed 7 bases from V and 6 bases from J, with 12 bases in between. The CDR3 totals 13 residues. CDR1 and CDR2 from the germline V gene are SNHLY and FYNNEI.

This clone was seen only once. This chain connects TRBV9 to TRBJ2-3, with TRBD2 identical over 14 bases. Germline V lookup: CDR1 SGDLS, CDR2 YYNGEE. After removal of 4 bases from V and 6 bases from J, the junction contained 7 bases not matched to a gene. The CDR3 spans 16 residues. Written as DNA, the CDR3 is TGTGCCAGCAGCTCCGGACTAGCGGGGGGCCAGGATACGCAGTATTTT. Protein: CASSSGLAGGQDTQYF.

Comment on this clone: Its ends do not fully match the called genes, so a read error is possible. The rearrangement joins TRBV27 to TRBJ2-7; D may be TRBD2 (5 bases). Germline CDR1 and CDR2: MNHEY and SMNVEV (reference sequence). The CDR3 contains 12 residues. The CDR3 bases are TGTGCCAGCAGCCGCGACACCCGGAGGACCTTCTTC. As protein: CASSRDTRRTFF.

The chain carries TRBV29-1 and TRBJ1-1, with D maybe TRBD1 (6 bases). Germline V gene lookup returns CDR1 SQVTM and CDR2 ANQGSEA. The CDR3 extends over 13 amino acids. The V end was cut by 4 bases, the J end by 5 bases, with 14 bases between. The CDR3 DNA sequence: TGCAGCGTTGGTTTGGGGGGGCGGACTGAAGCTTTCTTT. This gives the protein CSVGLGGRTEAFF.

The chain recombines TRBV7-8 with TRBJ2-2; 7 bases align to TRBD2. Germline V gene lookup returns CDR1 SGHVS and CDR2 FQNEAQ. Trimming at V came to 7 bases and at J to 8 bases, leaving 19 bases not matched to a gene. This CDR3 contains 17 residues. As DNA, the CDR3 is TGTGCCAGCACCCTGACGGGGAGGCGGGAGCCCCGGGGGGAGCTGTTTTTT. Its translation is CASTLTGRREPRGELFF.

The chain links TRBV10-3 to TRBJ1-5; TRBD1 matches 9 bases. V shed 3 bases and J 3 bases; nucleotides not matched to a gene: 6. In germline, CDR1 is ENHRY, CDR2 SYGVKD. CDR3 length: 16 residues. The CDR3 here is CAISDRTGVDNQPQHF. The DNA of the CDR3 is TGTGCCATCAGTGACCGGACAGGGGTTGACAATCAGCCCCAGCATTTT.

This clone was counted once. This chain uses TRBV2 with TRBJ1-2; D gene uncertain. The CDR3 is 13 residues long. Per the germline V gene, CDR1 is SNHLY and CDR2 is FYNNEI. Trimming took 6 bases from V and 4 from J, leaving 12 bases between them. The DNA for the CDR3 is TGTGCCAGCAGACCCGGGTTAAGCTATGGCTACACCTTC. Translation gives CASRPGLSYGYTF.

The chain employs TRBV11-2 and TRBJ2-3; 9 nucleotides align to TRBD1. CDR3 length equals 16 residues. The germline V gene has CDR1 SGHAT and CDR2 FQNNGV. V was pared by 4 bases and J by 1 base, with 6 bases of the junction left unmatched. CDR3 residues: CASSSNTGGGTDTQYF. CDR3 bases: TGTGCCAGCAGCTCCAATACAGGGGGCGGCACAGATACGCAGTATTTT.

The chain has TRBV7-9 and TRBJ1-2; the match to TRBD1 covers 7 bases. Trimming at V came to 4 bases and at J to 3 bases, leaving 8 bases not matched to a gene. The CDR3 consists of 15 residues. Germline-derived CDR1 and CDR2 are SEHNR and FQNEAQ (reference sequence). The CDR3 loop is CASSSTTGRYYGYTF. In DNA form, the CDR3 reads TGTGCCAGCAGCTCCACGACAGGGAGGTACTATGGCTACACCTTC.

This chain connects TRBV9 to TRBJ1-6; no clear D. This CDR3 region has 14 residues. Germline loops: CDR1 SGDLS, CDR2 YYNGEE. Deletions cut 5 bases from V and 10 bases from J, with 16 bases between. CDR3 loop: CASRGFSPGSPLHF. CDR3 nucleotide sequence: TGTGCCAGCAGGGGTTTTTCACCGGGATCACCCCTCCACTTT.

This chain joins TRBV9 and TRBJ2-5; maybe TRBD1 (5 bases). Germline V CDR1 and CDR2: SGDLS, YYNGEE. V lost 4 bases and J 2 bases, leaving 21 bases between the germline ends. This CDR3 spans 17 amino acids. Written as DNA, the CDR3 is TGTGCCAGCAGCTCCAAATCTGGAATAAGGGGACAAGAGACCCAGTACTTC. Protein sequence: CASSSKSGIRGQETQYF.

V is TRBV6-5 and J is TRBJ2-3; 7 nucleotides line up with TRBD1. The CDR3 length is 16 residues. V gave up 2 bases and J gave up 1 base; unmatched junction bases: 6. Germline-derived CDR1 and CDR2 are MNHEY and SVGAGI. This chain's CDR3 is CASSYQFGTGTDTQYF. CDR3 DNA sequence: TGTGCCAGCAGTTACCAATTCGGGACAGGCACAGATACGCAGTATTTT.

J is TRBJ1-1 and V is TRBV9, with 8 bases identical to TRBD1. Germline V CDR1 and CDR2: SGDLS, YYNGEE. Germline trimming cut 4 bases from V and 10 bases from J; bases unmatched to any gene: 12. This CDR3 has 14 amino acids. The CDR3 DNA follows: TGTGCCAGCAGCCCAACACTGGACAGGGTTACAGCTTTCTTT. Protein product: CASSPTLDRVTAFF. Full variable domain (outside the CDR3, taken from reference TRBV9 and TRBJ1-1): DSGVTQTPKHLITATGQRVTLRCSPRSGDLSVYWYQQSLDQGLQFLIQYYNGEERAKGNILERFSAQQFPDLHSELNLSSLELGDSALYFCASSPTLDRVTAFFGQGTRLTVV.

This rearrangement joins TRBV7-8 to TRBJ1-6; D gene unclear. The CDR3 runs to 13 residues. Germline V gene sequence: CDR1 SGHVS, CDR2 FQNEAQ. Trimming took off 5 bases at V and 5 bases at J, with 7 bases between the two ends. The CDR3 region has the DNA TGTGCCAGCAGCATCCCGGATAATTCACCCCTCCACTTT. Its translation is CASSIPDNSPLHF.

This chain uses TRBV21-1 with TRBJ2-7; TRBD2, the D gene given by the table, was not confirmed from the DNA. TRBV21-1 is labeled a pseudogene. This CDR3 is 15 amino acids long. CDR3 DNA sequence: TGTCCCAACGGGGGGGCGCGGGGGGGAACCTACGAGCAGTACTTC. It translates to CPNGGARGGTYEQYF.

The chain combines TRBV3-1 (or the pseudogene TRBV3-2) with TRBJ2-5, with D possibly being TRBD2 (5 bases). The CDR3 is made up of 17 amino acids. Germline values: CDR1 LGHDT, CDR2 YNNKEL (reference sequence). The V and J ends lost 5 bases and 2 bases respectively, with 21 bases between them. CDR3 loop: CASSASSSMVGQETQYF. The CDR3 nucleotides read TGTGCCAGCAGCGCCTCCTCTAGCATGGTGGGTCAAGAGACCCAGTACTTC.

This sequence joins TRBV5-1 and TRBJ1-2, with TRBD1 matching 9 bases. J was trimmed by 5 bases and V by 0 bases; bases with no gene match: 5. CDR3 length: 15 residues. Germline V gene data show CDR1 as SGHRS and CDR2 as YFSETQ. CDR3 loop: CASSLAQGAIYGYTF. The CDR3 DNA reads TGCGCCAGCAGCTTGGCACAGGGGGCGATTTATGGCTACACCTTC.

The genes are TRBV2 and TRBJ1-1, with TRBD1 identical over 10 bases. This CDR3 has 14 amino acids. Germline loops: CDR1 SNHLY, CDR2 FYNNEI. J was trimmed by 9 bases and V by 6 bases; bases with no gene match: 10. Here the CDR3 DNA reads TGTGCCAGCAGCGGACAGGGGGGGGTATTGAAAGCTTTCTTT. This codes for CASSGQGGVLKAFF.

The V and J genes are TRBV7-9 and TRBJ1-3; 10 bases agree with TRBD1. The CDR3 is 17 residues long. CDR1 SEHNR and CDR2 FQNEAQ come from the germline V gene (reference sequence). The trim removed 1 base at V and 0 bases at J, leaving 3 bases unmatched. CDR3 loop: CASSLGQGAISGNTIYF. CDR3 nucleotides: TGTGCCAGCAGCTTAGGACAGGGGGCCATCTCTGGAAACACCATATATTTT. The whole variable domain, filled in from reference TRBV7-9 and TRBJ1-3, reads DTGVSQNPRHKITKRGQNVTFRCDPISEHNRLYWYRQTLGQGPEFLTYFQNEAQLEKSRLLSDRFSAERPKGSFSTLEIQRTEQGDSAMYLCASSLGQGAISGNTIYFGEGSWLTVV.

The CDR3 nucleotides read TGTGCCAGCAGTTCATTTAGCGGGGATAGATTCTTC. It codes for CASSSFSGDRFF. The chain couples TRBV7-6 to TRBJ2-1; 8 bases map to TRBD2. V shed 6 bases and J 16 bases; nucleotides not matched to a gene: 11. The CDR3 totals 12 residues. From germline, CDR1 is SGHVS and CDR2 FNYEAQ.

The CDR3 DNA is TGTGCCAGCAGAGAGGGACAGGACTACGAGCAGTACTTC. Translation: CASREGQDYEQYF. V usage is TRBV2 and J usage is TRBJ2-7; 8 bases are shared with TRBD1. Germline V gene data show CDR1 as SNHLY and CDR2 as FYNNEI. Unmatched junction bases numbered 4, after V lost 6 bases and J lost 3 bases. The length of the CDR3 is 13 residues.

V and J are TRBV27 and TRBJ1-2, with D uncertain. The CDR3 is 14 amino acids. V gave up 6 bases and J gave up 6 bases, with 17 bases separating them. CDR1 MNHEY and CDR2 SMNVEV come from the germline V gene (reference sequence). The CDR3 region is CASRLRGESNGYTF. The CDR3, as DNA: TGTGCCAGCAGGCTGCGGGGAGAGTCAAATGGCTACACCTTC.

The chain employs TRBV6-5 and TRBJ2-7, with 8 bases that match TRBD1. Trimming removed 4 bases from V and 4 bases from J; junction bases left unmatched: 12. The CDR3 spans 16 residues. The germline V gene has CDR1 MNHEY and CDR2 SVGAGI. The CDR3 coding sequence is TGTGCCAGCAGTTCCGACCGGGACAGGAACCTTTACGAGCAGTACTTC. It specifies CASSSDRDRNLYEQYF.

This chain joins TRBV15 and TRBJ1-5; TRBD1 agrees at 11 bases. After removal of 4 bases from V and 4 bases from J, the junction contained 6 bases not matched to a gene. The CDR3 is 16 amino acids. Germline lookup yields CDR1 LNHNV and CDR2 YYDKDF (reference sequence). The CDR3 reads CATSTWTGGSNQPQHF. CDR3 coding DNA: TGTGCCACCAGCACCTGGACAGGGGGCTCGAATCAGCCCCAGCATTTT.

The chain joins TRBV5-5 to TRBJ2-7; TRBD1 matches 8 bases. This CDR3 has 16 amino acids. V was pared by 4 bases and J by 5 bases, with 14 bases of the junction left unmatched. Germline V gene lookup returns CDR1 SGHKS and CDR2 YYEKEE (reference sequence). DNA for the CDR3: TGTGCCAGCAGCCCGCCATGGACAGGGAAAATAAACGAGCAGTACTTC. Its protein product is CASSPPWTGKINEQYF.

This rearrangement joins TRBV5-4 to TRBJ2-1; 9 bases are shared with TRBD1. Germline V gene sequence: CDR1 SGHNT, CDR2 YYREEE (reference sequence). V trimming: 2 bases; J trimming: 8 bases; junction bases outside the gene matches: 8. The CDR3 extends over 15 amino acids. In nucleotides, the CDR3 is TGTGCCAGCAGCTTCGGGACAGGGCTTGGGGATGAGCAGTTCTTC. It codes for CASSFGTGLGDEQFF. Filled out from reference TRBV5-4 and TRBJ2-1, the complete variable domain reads ETGVTQSPTHLIKTRGQQVTLRCSSQSGHNTVSWYQQALGQGPQFIFQYYREEENGRGNFPPRFSGLQFPNYSSELNVNALELDDSALYLCASSFGTGLGDEQFFGPGTRLTVL.

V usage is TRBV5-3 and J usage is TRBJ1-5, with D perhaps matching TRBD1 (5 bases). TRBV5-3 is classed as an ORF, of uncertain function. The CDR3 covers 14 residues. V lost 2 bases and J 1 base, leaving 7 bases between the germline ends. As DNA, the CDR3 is TGTGCCAGAAGCTTTCCAGGGAGCAATCAGCCCCAGCATTTT. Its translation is CARSFPGSNQPQHF.

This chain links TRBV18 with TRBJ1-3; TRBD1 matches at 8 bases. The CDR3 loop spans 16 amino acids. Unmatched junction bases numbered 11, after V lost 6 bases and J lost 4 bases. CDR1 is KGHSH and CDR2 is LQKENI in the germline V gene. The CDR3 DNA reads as TGTGCCAGCTCCCGTCCCGGGACAGGAATCGGAAACACCATATATTTT. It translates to CASSRPGTGIGNTIYF.